This T cell receptor beta chain stems from a study of vaccination and CD4 T cells after COVID-19. Study-wide context: In culture, cells were exposed to overlapping spike peptides from SARS-CoV-2, HCoV-NL63, HCoV-OC43 and HCoV-229E. Study-wide points: Convalescent patients' median share of reactive clones seen only post-vaccination was about 88%.

As concerns this clonotype: No antigen is known for it.

Trimming pared 3 bases from V and 7 bases from J, leaving 10 bases between. Germline CDR1 reads MDHEN; CDR2 reads SYDVKM. The CDR3 covers 14 residues. The treatment was: roughly 10-day PBMC culture with coronavirus spike peptide pools or control peptides (ViraFEST assay). Fresh medium (containing IL-2) replaced half the medium on days 3 and 7. After culture for approximately nine days, isolation of CD4+ T cells was performed by negative selection. Sequence data for DNA of cultured CD4+ T cells were generated by the Oncomine TCR Beta short-read assay. TCRdb called the PCR reads again in MiXCR, with one record for every CDR3 protein. Of more than 9,000 distinct CDR3 sequences listed, around 60% are singletons.

The chain carries TRBV28 and TRBJ1-6; no firm D call. The sequenced sample was CD4+ T cells from blood, cultured in vitro. The clonotype comes from a human donor who had recovered from COVID-19. The CDR3 coding sequence is TGTGCCAGCAGTTTGGACCCGGAAAATTCACCCCTCCACTTT. It is translated as CASSLDPENSPLHF.